These 29 T cell receptor beta chains were all obtained from the same sample, sequenced in a study of blood T cells in healthy people across ages. Through a sample-barcoded 5' primer and a J-beta primer mix, a second PCR was run for 7 to 11 cycles. TCRdb passed the 5' RACE reads through MiXCR, listing each CDR3 protein once. The table lists some 700,000 distinct CDR3 sequences, 35% to 45% of them singletons, with around 20% in the top ten. The sequencing sample was made of blood. All receptors come from a woman in her sixties or seventies in good health.

The chain couples TRBV20-1 to TRBJ1-1, with a possible D match to TRBD1 (5 bases). This CDR3 comprises 14 residues. V gave up 6 bases and J gave up 5 bases, with 19 bases separating them. Germline CDR1 is DFQATT and CDR2 is SNEGSKA (reference sequence). The CDR3 spells CSAAEGASGTEAFF. The CDR3 DNA is TGCAGTGCGGCGGAAGGGGCGAGTGGGACTGAAGCTTTCTTT.

Turning to this clonotype: A read error may produce the germline difference seen at one junction end. This chain links TRBV29-1 with TRBJ1-1; D is possibly TRBD1 (5 bases). Germline CDR1 and CDR2: SQVTM and ANQGSEA. This CDR3 is built from 12 residues. The CDR3 loop is CSAHEGTTGAFF. CDR3 DNA sequence: TGCAGTGCCCATGAAGGGACCACTGGAGCTTTCTTT.

V and J are TRBV9 and TRBJ2-5, with D hard to call. The CDR3 contains 15 residues. Germline loops: CDR1 SGDLS, CDR2 YYNGEE. The V end was cut by 0 bases, the J end by 11 bases, with 20 bases between. This CDR3 is CASSVGLVDNDEQYF. The DNA for the CDR3 is TGTGCCAGCAGCGTAGGCTTGGTAGACAATGATGAGCAGTACTTC.

This clonotype was seen ten or more times. The V and J genes are TRBV6-1 and TRBJ1-2, with a weak D call TRBD1 (6 bases). The CDR3 is made up of 14 amino acids. The V and J ends lost 6 bases and 4 bases respectively, with 15 bases between them. Germline CDR1 MNHNS, CDR2 SASEGT. This CDR3 is CASRDLTGVYGYTF. Written as DNA, the CDR3 is TGTGCCAGCAGAGATTTGACAGGTGTCTATGGCTACACCTTC.

As concerns this clonotype: Given a much more abundant clone one base away, this may be a read error. The CDR3 coding sequence is TGTGCCAGGTCTAGTCAACGCAATGAGCAGTACTTC. Its translation: CARSSQRNEQYF. The chain links TRBV2 to TRBJ2-5; D is ambiguous. The CDR3 has 12 residues. CDR1 and CDR2 from the germline V gene are SNHLY and FYNNEI. Deletions cut 9 bases from V and 11 bases from J, with 19 bases between.

V usage is TRBV21-1 and J usage is TRBJ1-6; the table gives TRBD1 as D, unverified against the DNA. TRBV21-1 is deemed a pseudogene. CDR3 size: 19 residues. Here the CDR3 reads CASSKVEVMRGQGPSPLHF. The CDR3 DNA reads as TGTGCCAGCAGCAAAGTAGAAGTCATGAGAGGACAGGGGCCTTCACCCCTCCACTTT.

This clonotype was seen a handful of times. V and J are TRBV6-1 and TRBJ2-1; D possibly corresponds to TRBD2 (5 bases). Germline V gene data show CDR1 as MNHNS and CDR2 as SASEGT. The CDR3 is made up of 13 amino acids. V was cut by 4 bases and J by 7 bases, with 11 bases left in between. CDR3 sequence reads: CASSGVRGNEQFF. CDR3 nucleotide sequence: TGTGCCAGCAGTGGAGTCCGGGGTAATGAGCAGTTCTTC.

Here the CDR3 reads CAIRPVQANSPLHF. The CDR3 region has the DNA TGTGCCATCCGGCCAGTGCAGGCGAATTCACCCCTCCACTTT. The gene calls are TRBV10-3 and TRBJ1-6; unclear D gene. Germline CDR1 ENHRY, CDR2 SYGVKD. There are 14 residues in the CDR3. Between the trimmed V and J ends, which lost 8 bases and 7 bases, there was a span of 15 bases.

Concerning this clonotype: Sequence at one end of the junction differs from germline and may be a read error. The chain uses TRBV7-9 and TRBJ1-1, with no clear D. This CDR3 spans 14 amino acids. CDR1 is SEHNR, CDR2 FQNEAQ, per germline (reference sequence). The CDR3 DNA sequence: TGTGCCGGCAGCTTAGCGAACCAGAACACTGAAGCTTTCTTT. This encodes CAGSLANQNTEAFF.

The J gene is TRBJ2-1, the V gene TRBV28; TRBD2 is a possible D gene (7 bases). The ends were cut back, 4 bases at V and 6 bases at J, with 16 bases in the middle. This CDR3 is built from 15 residues. CDR1 and CDR2 (germline): MDHEN, SYDVKM. CDR3 bases: TGTGCCAGCAGTTGGGGGGGCTCCACCGGCAATGAGCAGTTCTTC. It encodes CASSWGGSTGNEQFF.

This sequence joins TRBV9 and TRBJ2-1, with a weak D call TRBD1 (6 bases). Per germline, CDR1 SGDLS and CDR2 YYNGEE. Trimming left V 4 bases short and J 8 bases short, with 13 bases between. CDR3 length: 13 amino acids. CDR3 sequence reads: CASSPDSGDEQFF. CDR3 sequence (DNA): TGTGCCAGCAGCCCAGATTCAGGGGATGAGCAGTTCTTC.

With respect to this clonotype: This clone may be a read error of a much larger clone one base away. The rearrangement uses TRBV18 and TRBJ2-1; 10 bases agree with TRBD2. The J call is in doubt because the DNA end fits TRBJ2-7 better. Germline values: CDR1 KGHSH, CDR2 LQKENI. This CDR3 spans 18 amino acids. As DNA, the CDR3 is TGTGCCAGCTCACCTCCCCTTAGCGGGAGGAGCTCCTACAATGAGCAGTACTTC. This translates into CASSPPLSGRSSYNEQYF.

In its sample, this clonotype was seen a few times. The chain's CDR3 is CASSGGPLTEAFF. CDR3 bases: TGTGCCAGCAGCGGCGGACCGCTCACTGAAGCTTTCTTT. The chain combines TRBV9 with TRBJ1-1; D uncertain. The V and J ends lost 3 bases and 4 bases respectively, with 10 bases between them. CDR3 size: 13 residues. Germline V lookup: CDR1 SGDLS, CDR2 YYNGEE.

The V call is TRBV20-1, the J call TRBJ1-1; TRBD1 aligns across 10 bases. This CDR3 is built from 16 residues. Trimming removed 5 bases from V and 0 bases from J; junction bases left unmatched: 9. Germline assignment: CDR1 DFQATT and CDR2 SNEGSKA (reference sequence). The CDR3 nucleotides are TGCAGTGCTCCCCGGACAGGGGGAAGAATGAACACTGAAGCTTTCTTT. It is translated as CSAPRTGGRMNTEAFF.

This clonotype was found once. Sequence at one end of the junction differs from germline and may be a read error. The V gene is TRBV11-2, the J gene TRBJ2-7; TRBD2 is a possible D gene (6 bases). The CDR3 totals 16 residues. Germline assignment: CDR1 SGHAT and CDR2 FQNNGV. This CDR3 is CASSSPDLAGSYGQYF. The CDR3 nucleotides read TGTGCCAGCAGCTCCCCCGATTTGGCGGGATCCTACGGGCAGTACTTC.

This clonotype has more than one count but fewer than ten. The chain recombines TRBV3-1 with TRBJ2-1; weak D call: TRBD1 (5 bases). CDR3 length equals 14 residues. Germline CDR1 reads LGHDT; CDR2 reads YNNKEL (reference sequence). Deletions cut 3 bases from V and 8 bases from J, with 14 bases between. The CDR3 bases are TGTGCCAGCAGCCAGGTGGACAAAACCCATGAGCAGTTCTTC. Its translation: CASSQVDKTHEQFF.

This chain joins TRBV7-9 and TRBJ1-4; D ambiguous. CDR3 length equals 13 residues. V lost 6 bases, J lost 8 bases, and 13 bases lay in between. The V gene's germline CDR1 is SEHNR and CDR2 FQNEAQ (reference sequence). CDR3 in amino acids: CASRQETGEKLFF. The CDR3 nucleotides are TGTGCCAGCAGACAAGAAACTGGCGAAAAACTGTTTTTT.

The CDR3 nucleotides read TGTGCCACCGGGGGATCCTCAACCTACGAGCAGTACTTC. Protein sequence: CATGGSSTYEQYF. V and J are TRBV10-3 and TRBJ2-7, with D possibly being TRBD2 (6 bases). The CDR3 runs 13 residues. Germline V lookup: CDR1 ENHRY, CDR2 SYGVKD. The V gene lost 10 bases and the J gene lost 2 bases, with 15 bases spanning the gap.

This clonotype has a handful of counts. V is TRBV9 and J is TRBJ2-3, with D perhaps matching TRBD2 (5 bases). Trimming pared 3 bases from V and 3 bases from J, leaving 11 bases between. In germline, CDR1 is SGDLS, CDR2 YYNGEE. There are 14 residues in the CDR3. CDR3 protein: CASSERVPTDTQYF. CDR3 DNA sequence: TGTGCCAGCAGCGAGAGGGTACCGACAGATACGCAGTATTTT.

This clonotype was observed once. The J gene is TRBJ1-1, the V gene TRBV5-1; D is possibly TRBD1 (5 bases). Germline lookup yields CDR1 SGHRS and CDR2 YFSETQ. Trimming removed 6 bases at V and 0 bases at J, with 18 bases between. The CDR3 runs to 16 residues. CDR3 region: CASTPGAGRLNTEAFF. In DNA, the CDR3 is TGCGCCAGCACGCCCGGGGCAGGACGACTGAACACTGAAGCTTTCTTT. The entire variable domain, with the rest obtained from reference TRBV5-1 and TRBJ1-1, is as follows: KAGVTQTPRYLIKTRGQQVTLSCSPISGHRSVSWYQQTPGQGLQFLFEYFSETQRNKGNFPGRFSGRQFSNSRSEMNVSTLELGDSALYLCASTPGAGRLNTEAFFGQGTRLTVV.

Ten or more counts support this clonotype. The chain is built from TRBV9 and TRBJ1-2; D remains ambiguous. CDR1 is SGDLS, CDR2 YYNGEE, per germline. CDR3 length equals 12 residues. Trimming stripped 5 bases from V and 4 bases from J, with 9 bases between. The CDR3 protein is CASRAQTYGYTF. As DNA, the CDR3 is TGTGCCAGCAGAGCTCAAACCTATGGCTACACCTTC.

The rearrangement joins TRBV20-1 to TRBJ1-5; D is perhaps TRBD1 (6 bases). The CDR3 totals 14 residues. Deletions cut 5 bases from V and 3 bases from J, with 14 bases between. Per the germline V gene, CDR1 is DFQATT and CDR2 is SNEGSKA (reference sequence). The CDR3: CSAPRRDNNQPQHF. The CDR3 DNA reads TGCAGTGCTCCCCGAAGGGACAACAATCAGCCCCAGCATTTT.

The chain combines TRBV20-1 with TRBJ2-5, with TRBD2 identical over 16 bases. This CDR3 has 15 amino acids. Germline-derived CDR1 and CDR2 are DFQATT and SNEGSKA (reference sequence). V trimming: 5 bases; J trimming: 11 bases; junction bases outside the gene matches: 11. The CDR3 sequence is CSARGTSGRAGEQYF. The DNA of the CDR3 is TGCAGTGCTCGCGGGACTAGCGGGAGGGCGGGGGAGCAGTACTTC.

The CDR3 loop reads CASSYLVNTEAFF. In DNA form, the CDR3 reads TGTGCCAGCAGTTACCTGGTGAACACTGAAGCTTTCTTT. The rearrangement joins TRBV6-2 or TRBV6-3 to TRBJ1-1, with D unresolved. CDR3 size: 13 residues. Per germline, CDR1 MNHEY and CDR2 SVGEGT. V was pared by 2 bases and J by 0 bases, with 4 bases between.

There are a few counts of this clonotype. The chain recombines TRBV28 with TRBJ2-1, with TRBD2 matching 9 bases. In germline, CDR1 is MDHEN, CDR2 SYDVKM. Trimming at V came to 3 bases and at J to 0 bases, leaving 9 bases not matched to a gene. CDR3 size: 18 residues. CDR3 sequence: CASSFTAGGSSSYNEQFF. CDR3 sequence (DNA): TGTGCCAGCAGTTTTACAGCGGGAGGTTCCAGCTCCTACAATGAGCAGTTCTTC.

V is TRBV15 and J is TRBJ2-3; 7 nucleotides match TRBD2. This CDR3 contains 14 residues. After removal of 6 bases from V and 1 base from J, the junction contained 4 bases not matched to a gene. The germline V gene encodes CDR1 LNHNV and CDR2 YYDKDF (reference sequence). The CDR3 reads CATRYRGGTDTQYF. In DNA, the CDR3 is TGTGCCACCAGGTATCGGGGGGGCACAGATACGCAGTATTTT. The variable domain in full, with the rest retrieved from reference TRBV15 and TRBJ2-3, is DAMVIQNPRYQVTQFGKPVTLSCSQTLNHNVMYWYQQKSSQAPKLLFHYYDKDFNNEADTPDNFQSRRPNTSFCFLDIRSPGLGDTAMYLCATRYRGGTDTQYFGPGTRLTVL.

The rearrangement links TRBV5-6 to TRBJ1-5; 9 bases are shared with TRBD1. The CDR3 extends over 16 amino acids. CDR1 and CDR2 from the germline V gene are SGHDT and YYEEEE. The V gene end was trimmed by 6 bases and the J gene end by 1 base; junction bases not matched to a gene: 8. CDR3 in amino acids: CASTTIGQGSNQPQHF. DNA of the CDR3: TGTGCCAGCACCACAATCGGACAGGGGAGCAATCAGCCCCAGCATTTT.

The rearrangement joins TRBV6-6 to TRBJ1-5; tentative D call: TRBD1 (5 bases). V was shortened by 3 bases and J by 0 bases, with 15 bases between the two germline ends. The CDR3 contains 17 residues. Germline CDR1 MNHNY, CDR2 SVGAGI (reference sequence). The CDR3 nucleotides read TGTGCCAGCAGTTATGGTGCCGGGACGGATAGCAATCAGCCCCAGCATTTT. Translated, it gives CASSYGAGTDSNQPQHF.

The chain joins TRBV29-1 to TRBJ2-3; TRBD1 is a possible D gene (6 bases). Trimming shortened V by 4 bases and J by 4 bases, and 15 bases separated the two germline ends. Germline V gene lookup returns CDR1 SQVTM and CDR2 ANQGSEA. This CDR3 spans 14 amino acids. The CDR3 loop reads CSVGGGRGADTQYF. The CDR3 DNA sequence: TGCAGCGTTGGCGGTGGCAGGGGTGCAGATACGCAGTATTTT.